This T cell receptor (beta chain) was recorded in a study of preoperative IRX-2 immunotherapy in early breast cancer. Profiling relied on immunoSEQ multiplex PCR, and the TCRdb table lists in-frame clones only, not all of them. The sample has roughly 57,000 clones, roughly 95% seen once. Documented treatment: preoperative locoregional IRX-2 cytokine immunotherapy. Patients received preoperative, locoregional IRX-2 cytokine immunotherapy in a phase Ib study. CDR1 is SGHNT, CDR2 YENEEA, per germline. The CDR3 totals 17 residues. V dropped 0 bases and J dropped 4; count of bases not matched to a gene: 4. This clone occurred once.

This TCR derives from a human donor with breast cancer. The rearrangement uses TRBV11-3 and TRBJ2-2, with TRBD2 identical over 11 bases. The material was obtained from a patient treated with IRX-2 immunotherapy. This chain's CDR3 is CASSLDGLAGRTGELFF. The CDR3 DNA reads TGTGCCAGCAGCTTAGATGGACTAGCGGGCCGCACCGGGGAGCTGTTTTTT.